This T cell receptor beta chain emerged from a study of identical twins (dated by TCRdb to the mid-2010s). Notes on the research overall: TCR alpha and beta repertoires from monozygotic twins, unrelated adults of various ages and cord blood were deep-sequenced to test whether fetal clonotypes persist. Replicate twin experiments were performed at different times using different library preparation protocols to rule out contamination.

Study-wide conclusions, independent of this receptor: Out-of-frame TCR alpha sequences shared between twins showed an excess of low generation-probability sequences compared with coincidental sharing between unrelated individuals. In beta out-of-frame sequences, excess twin sharing was weaker, because having fewer shared sequences lowered the signal-to-noise ratio. Conclusions relied on cross-sectional statistical analysis, since the same donors could not be followed over many years. In monozygotic twins, recombination models systematically underestimated out-of-frame TCR alpha sharing, but the models matched the sharing seen between unrelated individuals. Zero-insertion analyses could be partly confounded by invariant T cells such as MAIT and iNKT, though diverse VJ usage argued against such confounding for most clonotypes. Abundant cord blood beta clonotypes had fewer insertions, young adult naive repertoires showed a similar but weaker trend, and memory repertoires showed no such trend.

Remarks on this clonotype: Its antigen remains undetermined. Nothing much larger sits one base from this clone, and base qualities are not available.

Libraries were constructed by 5' RACE. The sequencer was an Illumina HiSeq 2000. A universal primer binding site was introduced by template switching, and a unique molecular identifier was present in the final cDNA, enabling accurate counting of TCR cDNA molecules. Specific primers in the conserved constant-segment region were used to synthesize first-strand cDNA for the TCR alpha and beta chains. To control for contamination, every cDNA library was double barcoded, receiving both a SMART-Mk sample barcode and Illumina barcodes. TruSeq adapter sequences along with Illumina sample barcodes were introduced in two successive PCR steps. Sequencing of the TCR alpha and beta cDNA libraries was done on the Illumina HiSeq platform using custom primers. From the authors' description of their analysis: MiGEC was used to process raw reads and extract unique molecular identifiers, and MiXCR was used to find CDR3 positions. For each individual, recombination models were inferred using an EM algorithm with the repgenHMM and IGoR tools. The analysis of shared clonotypes was done with the tcR package in R, with sharing normalized by the product of cloneset sizes. To study raw recombination without the effects of thymic and clonal selection, out-of-frame nonproductive sequences were analyzed. In-frame beta chains were kept once TCRdb had trimmed the public reads at Q25 with fastp and called clones with MiXCR. All rows with the same CDR3 protein become a single entry with the most common DNA and genes. For this entry, the V and J calls and clone size follow TCRdb and not the study's own pipeline. The sample profile shows approximately 500,000 distinct CDR3 sequences; roughly 15% of them were found once. The ten largest clones represent roughly 0.4% of the sample.

Every donor was a healthy Caucasian. The twin cohort consisted of three pairs of female monozygotic twins, all aged about 18 to 29 years. Positive isolation kits from Invitrogen were used to isolate the CD4+ and CD8+ T cell populations. The data were also submitted as part of a second study, on yellow fever vaccine responses in identical twins. As the second paper documents: According to the authors, in identical twins the way T cells responded to vaccination appeared partly convergent and partly personalized. In identical twins, the study followed T cell clones that responded to the vaccine with precision.

The sequencing sample was made of CD4+ T cells sorted from blood. The origin of this receptor is a woman aged 18-35 years in good health.

The CDR3 region has the sequence CASSLVLSPRNEQFF. The nucleotides read TGCGCCAGCAGCTTGGTTCTCTCCCCCCGCAATGAGCAGTTCTTC. Recombination linked TRBV5-1 to TRBJ2-1; a confident D gene designation cannot be given. The CDR1 and CDR2 encoded by the germline V gene are SGHRS and YFSETQ. The junction shows trimming of 0 bases on V and 6 bases on J, plus 13 bases between the germline ends. From the cysteine through the phenylalanine, the CDR3 covers 15 amino acids. Just the 45-base CDR3 DNA is kept, in frame starting at base 1.